A single TCR beta chain is shown here with its context. Its cognate antigen is unknown. An input of about 0.5 to 1 ug of RNA was subjected to reverse transcription using random hexamers. The immunoSEQ assay covered 54 Vbeta and 13 Jbeta segments for CDR3. TCRdb redid the calling of the immunoSEQ multiplex PCR reads with MiXCR, one entry per CDR3 protein. Of approximately 190,000 distinct CDR3 sequences in the sample, almost 96% were seen once. Trimming pared 5 bases from V and 2 bases from J, leaving 9 bases between. The V gene's germline CDR1 is MNHEY and CDR2 SMNVEV (reference sequence). This CDR3 spans 13 amino acids. The sample belongs to a study of CD8 T cells in Susac syndrome. Study-level results: Susac syndrome CD4+ T cell repertoires showed no clonal expansion.

This receptor was obtained from a human donor with Susac syndrome. Specimen: CD4+ T cells from PBMCs. The V and J genes are TRBV27 and TRBJ1-2; possible D gene TRBD1, 5 bases. CDR3 region: CASSRRVNYGYTF. The CDR3, as DNA: TGTGCCAGCAGTCGCAGGGTAAACTATGGCTACACCTTC.